The 31 T cell receptor beta chains below all came from one sample that was sequenced in a study of blood T cell repertoires in COVID-19. Only in-frame clones appear in the TCRdb table, and some are missing; sequencing was by immunoSEQ multiplex PCR. This sample yields roughly 65,000 clones, of which 60% to 85% are seen a single time; about 24% belongs to the top ten. The sequenced sample was peripheral blood. Source of these receptors: a human donor in a cohort sampled during active COVID-19.

The V call is TRBV9, the J call TRBJ2-7; no clear D. The germline V and J ends were trimmed by 4 bases and 4 bases, with 15 bases remaining between them. Germline-derived CDR1 and CDR2 are SGDLS and YYNGEE. The CDR3 sequence is 14 residues long. As DNA, the CDR3 is TGTGCCAGCAGCCCCCGTACCGACTGGTACGAGCAGTACTTC. It encodes CASSPRTDWYEQYF.

J is TRBJ2-3 and V is TRBV2; 7 nucleotides align to TRBD2. The trim removed 6 bases at V and 3 bases at J, leaving 9 bases unmatched. The CDR3 spans 15 residues. Per germline, CDR1 SNHLY and CDR2 FYNNEI. CDR3 protein: CASSVGLVPTDTQYF. The DNA for the CDR3 is TGTGCCAGCAGCGTCGGACTAGTTCCGACAGATACGCAGTATTTT. The variable domain in full, completed from reference TRBV2 and TRBJ2-3, reads EPEVTQTPSHQVTQMGQEVILRCVPISNHLYFYWYRQILGQKVEFLVSFYNNEISEKSEIFDDQFSVERPDGSNFTLKIRSTKLEDSAMYFCASSVGLVPTDTQYFGPGTRLTVL.

V is TRBV4-1 and J is TRBJ2-2, with 7 bases that match TRBD1. This CDR3 is 15 amino acids long. The trim removed 3 bases at V and 7 bases at J, leaving 8 bases unmatched. Germline V gene lookup returns CDR1 MGHRA and CDR2 YSYEKL. The CDR3 sequence is CASSHDRASIGELFF. The CDR3 DNA reads TGCGCCAGCAGCCACGACAGGGCGAGTATCGGGGAGCTGTTTTTT.

This sequence joins TRBV7-8 and TRBJ1-5, with 7 nucleotides matching TRBD1. The CDR3 consists of 15 residues. The ends lost 5 bases at V and 2 bases at J; junction bases unmatched: 6. Germline CDR1 and CDR2: SGHVS and FQNEAQ. CDR3 protein: CASSRTGLGNQPQHF. The CDR3, as DNA: TGTGCCAGCAGCCGGACAGGCCTGGGCAATCAGCCCCAGCATTTT.

About this clone: One junction end disagrees with the germline gene, perhaps due to a read error. V is TRBV7-9 and J is TRBJ2-3, with 11 bases lining up with TRBD2. The CDR3 consists of 15 residues. The germline CDR1 and CDR2 sequences are SEHNR and FQNEAQ (reference sequence). CDR3 in amino acids: CASSVAGGPADTQYF. In DNA, the CDR3 is TGTGCCAGCAGCGTAGCGGGGGGGCCCGCAGATACGCAGTATTTT.

This clone was recorded once. The chain carries TRBV6-7 and TRBJ1-4; D remains ambiguous. TRBV6-7 is designated an ORF whose function remains uncertain. The V and J ends lost 1 base and 4 bases respectively, with 10 bases between them. The CDR3 loop spans 15 amino acids. This chain's CDR3 is CASSYLSDFNEKLFF. The DNA of the CDR3 is TGTGCCAGCAGTTACTTATCGGACTTTAATGAAAAACTGTTTTTT.

V usage is TRBV5-1 and J usage is TRBJ2-5; D may be TRBD2 (7 bases). Trimming removed 4 bases at V and 1 base at J, with 11 bases between. This CDR3 spans 14 amino acids. Germline V gene data show CDR1 as SGHRS and CDR2 as YFSETQ. The CDR3 sequence: CASSLGGAQETQYF. CDR3 sequence (DNA): TGCGCCAGCAGCCTTGGGGGGGCCCAAGAGACCCAGTACTTC.

The V gene is TRBV7-9, the J gene TRBJ2-7; TRBD1 is a possible D gene (7 bases). In germline, CDR1 is SEHNR, CDR2 FQNEAQ (reference sequence). The CDR3 loop spans 14 amino acids. V was trimmed by 1 base and J by 7 bases, leaving 14 bases between them. The CDR3: CASSLEAGGGEQYF. The CDR3 bases are TGTGCCAGCAGCTTAGAGGCAGGGGGAGGTGAGCAGTACTTC. The full variable domain, in which reference TRBV7-9 and TRBJ2-7 provide the parts outside the CDR3, is DTGVSQNPRHKITKRGQNVTFRCDPISEHNRLYWYRQTLGQGPEFLTYFQNEAQLEKSRLLSDRFSAERPKGSFSTLEIQRTEQGDSAMYLCASSLEAGGGEQYFGPGTRLTVT.

The rearrangement joins TRBV5-4 to TRBJ2-7; 8 positions match TRBD1. The CDR3 spans 14 residues. Looked up from germline, CDR1 is SGHNT and CDR2 is YYREEE (reference sequence). J gave up 4 bases and V 4 bases, and 7 bases lay outside the gene matches. For the CDR3, the DNA is TGTGCCAGCAGCAACGACAGGGGTCGATACGAGCAGTACTTC. It codes for CASSNDRGRYEQYF.

The V gene is TRBV7-9, the J gene TRBJ2-5; D may be TRBD2 (6 bases). The CDR3 loop spans 16 amino acids. CDR1 and CDR2 (germline): SEHNR, FQNEAQ (reference sequence). Trimming pared 5 bases from V and 4 bases from J, leaving 20 bases between. The CDR3 nucleotides are TGTGCCAGCAGCCGGGGCGGTAACGGGAGAACAGAGACCCAGTACTTC. Amino acids: CASSRGGNGRTETQYF. Combining the CDR3 with reference TRBV7-9 and TRBJ2-5 gives the whole variable domain DTGVSQNPRHKITKRGQNVTFRCDPISEHNRLYWYRQTLGQGPEFLTYFQNEAQLEKSRLLSDRFSAERPKGSFSTLEIQRTEQGDSAMYLCASSRGGNGRTETQYFGPGTRLLVL.

V is TRBV28 and J is TRBJ2-7, with TRBD2 identical over 9 bases. CDR3 length: 14 residues. V trimming: 3 bases; J trimming: 3 bases; junction bases outside the gene matches: 3. Per the germline V gene, CDR1 is MDHEN and CDR2 is SYDVKM. The CDR3 loop is CASSLGGGVYEQYF. The CDR3 DNA is TGTGCCAGCAGTTTGGGCGGGGGGGTCTACGAGCAGTACTTC.

The chain combines TRBV7-8 with TRBJ2-1, with 10 bases fitting TRBD1. This CDR3 has 14 amino acids. J was trimmed by 10 bases and V by 5 bases; bases with no gene match: 8. Germline V CDR1 and CDR2: SGHVS, FQNEAQ. CDR3 sequence: CASSIRTGGREQFF. Written as DNA, the CDR3 is TGTGCCAGCAGCATAAGGACAGGGGGTCGAGAGCAGTTCTTC.

The V call is TRBV5-1, the J call TRBJ1-1; 7 bases align to TRBD1. With V trimmed by 1 base and J by 1 base, 4 bases remained unmatched. CDR3 length equals 15 residues. CDR1 SGHRS and CDR2 YFSETQ come from the germline V gene. The CDR3 region is CASSLTGTENTEAFF. The CDR3, as DNA: TGCGCCAGCAGCTTGACCGGGACAGAGAACACTGAAGCTTTCTTT.

V and J are TRBV5-1 and TRBJ2-3; the match to TRBD2 covers 15 bases. The CDR3 is 18 residues long. CDR1 SGHRS and CDR2 YFSETQ come from the germline V gene. J was trimmed by 0 bases and V by 4 bases; bases with no gene match: 6. The CDR3 loop is CASSTGLAGGTSTDTQYF. The CDR3 DNA reads as TGCGCCAGCAGCACGGGACTAGCGGGGGGTACGAGCACAGATACGCAGTATTTT. The full variable domain, rest sourced from reference TRBV5-1 and TRBJ2-3, is KAGVTQTPRYLIKTRGQQVTLSCSPISGHRSVSWYQQTPGQGLQFLFEYFSETQRNKGNFPGRFSGRQFSNSRSEMNVSTLELGDSALYLCASSTGLAGGTSTDTQYFGPGTRLTVL.

This chain uses TRBV28 with TRBJ1-5; 7 bases map to TRBD1. This CDR3 comprises 14 residues. Germline V CDR1 and CDR2: MDHEN, SYDVKM. Trimming took 3 bases from V and 6 from J; bases not matched to a gene: 5. This CDR3 is CASSFSRGAQPQHF. CDR3 coding DNA: TGTGCCAGCAGTTTTAGCAGGGGGGCTCAGCCCCAGCATTTT.

CDR3 amino acids: CAISADSNYGYTF. The CDR3 nucleotides are TGTGCCATCAGTGCGGACAGTAACTATGGCTACACCTTC. The genes are TRBV10-3 and TRBJ1-2; tentative D call: TRBD1 (6 bases). CDR1 is ENHRY and CDR2 is SYGVKD in the germline V gene. The CDR3 is 13 residues long. Trimming left V 4 bases short and J 1 base short, with 7 bases between.

This clone has only a few counts. A read error may produce the germline difference seen at one junction end. V and J are TRBV2 and TRBJ2-7, with D perhaps TRBD2 (5 bases). Per germline, CDR1 SNHLY and CDR2 FYNNEI. CDR3 length: 14 residues. The CDR3 sequence is CASREGLQPYEQYF. The DNA for the CDR3 is TGTGCCAGCAGGGAAGGACTGCAACCCTACGAGCAGTACTTC.

The chain is built from TRBV5-5 and TRBJ1-2, with 8 bases lining up with TRBD1. The V segment lost 4 bases and the J segment 5 bases; nucleotides outside the gene matches: 10. The CDR3 is 15 residues long. Germline V lookup: CDR1 SGHKS, CDR2 YYEKEE (reference sequence). CDR3: CASSLGQARGYGYTF. Written as DNA, the CDR3 is TGTGCCAGCAGCCTGGGACAGGCGAGAGGGTATGGCTACACCTTC.

V usage is TRBV30 and J usage is TRBJ2-3, with 8 bases lining up with TRBD2. Germline lookup yields CDR1 GTSNPN and CDR2 SVGIG (reference sequence). V shed 1 base, J shed 4 bases, and the junction held 4 bases outside the gene matches. The CDR3 has 14 residues. CDR3 in amino acids: CAWSDRGGADTQYF. The DNA of the CDR3 is TGTGCCTGGAGTGACCGGGGGGGGGCAGATACGCAGTATTTT.

V usage is TRBV12-5 and J usage is TRBJ2-5, with a possible D match to TRBD1 (5 bases). The germline gives CDR1 LGHNT, CDR2 FRNRAP. The CDR3 covers 15 residues. Trimming took off 5 bases at V and 2 bases at J, with 15 bases between the two ends. The CDR3 DNA is TGTGCTAGTGGTCCCCGCGACAGCCGGCAAGAGACCCAGTACTTC. Translation: CASGPRDSRQETQYF. Filled out from reference TRBV12-5 and TRBJ2-5, the complete variable domain reads DARVTQTPRHKVTEMGQEVTMRCQPILGHNTVFWYRQTMMQGLELLAYFRNRAPLDDSGMPKDRFSAEMPDATLATLKIQPSEPRDSAVYFCASGPRDSRQETQYFGPGTRLLVL.

The chain employs TRBV24-1 and TRBJ2-3; tentatively, D is TRBD2 (5 bases). The CDR3 has 15 residues. CDR1 and CDR2 (germline): KGHDR, SFDVKD. V lost 4 bases and J 0 bases, leaving 10 bases between the germline ends. The CDR3 DNA follows: TGTGCCACCAGTGAACGGGGAACTAGCACAGATACGCAGTATTTT. Translating gives CATSERGTSTDTQYF.

J is TRBJ2-2 and V is TRBV29-1; 14 bases line up with TRBD2. The junction had 1 base not matched to a gene; V was cut back by 7 bases and J by 6 bases. Germline-derived CDR1 and CDR2 are SQVTM and ANQGSEA. This CDR3 comprises 13 residues. CDR3 sequence: CSATSGGAGELFF. Here the CDR3 DNA reads TGCAGCGCGACTAGCGGGGGGGCCGGGGAGCTGTTTTTT.

The chain carries TRBV3-1 (or the pseudogene TRBV3-2) and TRBJ1-2, with TRBD1 matching 7 bases. The V gene's germline CDR1 is LGHDT and CDR2 YNNKEL (reference sequence). J gave up 4 bases and V 3 bases, and 8 bases lay outside the gene matches. The CDR3 spans 15 residues. CDR3 sequence (DNA): TGTGCCAGCAGCCAGTGGGACAGAGAAAGCTATGGCTACACCTTC. Translation gives CASSQWDRESYGYTF.

This chain joins TRBV5-1 and TRBJ1-1; D remains ambiguous. The CDR3 is made up of 13 amino acids. Trimming shortened V by 1 base and J by 1 base, and 5 bases separated the two germline ends. Germline CDR1 is SGHRS and CDR2 is YFSETQ. The chain's CDR3 is CASSLSSNTEAFF. The DNA for the CDR3 is TGCGCCAGCAGCTTGTCATCGAACACTGAAGCTTTCTTT.

J is TRBJ2-3 and V is TRBV20-1; TRBD2 aligns across 8 bases. Germline V gene lookup returns CDR1 DFQATT and CDR2 SNEGSKA (reference sequence). The CDR3 extends over 17 amino acids. The ends lost 3 bases at V and 0 bases at J; junction bases unmatched: 11. The chain's CDR3 is CSASRGGAFRSTDTQYF. The CDR3 nucleotides read TGCAGTGCTAGTCGGGGGGGGGCCTTTAGAAGCACAGATACGCAGTATTTT.

This sequence joins TRBV28 and TRBJ1-4, with 7 bases lining up with TRBD1. Germline-derived CDR1 and CDR2 are MDHEN and SYDVKM. V shed 3 bases, J shed 8 bases, and the junction held 3 bases outside the gene matches. This CDR3 spans 13 amino acids. CDR3 DNA sequence: TGTGCCAGCAGTTTGTCCAGGGGGGAAAAACTGTTTTTT. It codes for CASSLSRGEKLFF.

This rearrangement joins TRBV7-2 to TRBJ1-4; maybe TRBD1 (5 bases). V lost 5 bases and J lost 8, with 9 bases in between. CDR3 length: 12 amino acids. Germline V gene data show CDR1 as SGHTA and CDR2 as FQGNSA. CDR3 DNA sequence: TGTGCCAGCAGCCGGGCAGGGGAAAAACTGTTTTTT. This translates into CASSRAGEKLFF. The variable domain in full, with the rest retrieved from reference TRBV7-2 and TRBJ1-4, is GAGVSQSPSNKVTEKGKDVELRCDPISGHTALYWYRQSLGQGLEFLIYFQGNSAPDKSGLPSDRFSAERTGGSVSTLTIQRTQQEDSAVYLCASSRAGEKLFFGSGTQLSVL.

This clone has more than one count but fewer than ten. The V and J genes are TRBV4-2 and TRBJ2-5; 11 nucleotides align to TRBD2. Germline V gene sequence: CDR1 LGHNA, CDR2 YNFKEQ. Trimming cost V 4 bases and J 1 base; bases outside gene matches: 5. The CDR3 is 16 residues long. The CDR3 region has the DNA TGTGCCAGCAGCCCATCCCTAGCGGGGGGCCAAGAGACCCAGTACTTC. Translation gives CASSPSLAGGQETQYF.

The chain recombines TRBV4-3 with TRBJ2-5; TRBD2 agrees at 9 bases. Germline loops: CDR1 LGHNA, CDR2 YSLEER. After removal of 1 base from V and 5 bases from J, the junction contained 8 bases not matched to a gene. The CDR3 is made up of 16 amino acids. DNA for the CDR3: TGCGCCAGCAGCCAAGTTCGGCGGGGGGGCGGGGAGACCCAGTACTTC. It is translated as CASSQVRRGGGETQYF.

This clone was seen a few times. The chain joins TRBV13 to TRBJ1-1; D not resolved. The V end lost 0 bases, the J end lost 0 bases, and 5 bases lay between the germline ends. Germline V gene sequence: CDR1 PRHDT, CDR2 FYEKMQ (reference sequence). The CDR3 spans 14 residues. CDR3 coding DNA: TGTGCCAGCAGCTTAGGCCCGGTGAACACTGAAGCTTTCTTT. Amino acid sequence: CASSLGPVNTEAFF.

The chain recombines TRBV18 with TRBJ1-2; 8 bases align to TRBD1. Trimming cost V 6 bases and J 6 bases; bases outside gene matches: 12. Germline CDR1 and CDR2: KGHSH and LQKENI. CDR3 length: 15 amino acids. The CDR3 DNA follows: TGTGCCAGCTCCAACGACGGACAGGGAAGAGATGGCTACACCTTC. It encodes CASSNDGQGRDGYTF.